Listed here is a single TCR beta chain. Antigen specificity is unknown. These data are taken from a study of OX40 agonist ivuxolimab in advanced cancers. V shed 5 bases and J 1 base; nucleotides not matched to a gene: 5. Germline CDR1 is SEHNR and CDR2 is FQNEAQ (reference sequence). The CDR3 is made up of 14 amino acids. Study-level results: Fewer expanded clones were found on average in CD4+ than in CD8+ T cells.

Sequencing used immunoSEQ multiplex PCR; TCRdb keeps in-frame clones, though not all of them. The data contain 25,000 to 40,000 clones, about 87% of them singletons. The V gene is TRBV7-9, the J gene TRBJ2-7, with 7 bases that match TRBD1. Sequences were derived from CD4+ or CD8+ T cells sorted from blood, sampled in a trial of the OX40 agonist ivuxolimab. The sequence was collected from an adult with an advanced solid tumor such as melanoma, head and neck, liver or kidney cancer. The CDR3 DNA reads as TGTGCCAGCAGCCTACCGGGACAGTCCTACGAGCAGTACTTC. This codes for CASSLPGQSYEQYF.